The 30 T cell receptor beta chains below were found in one sample sequenced in a study of human T cells and chemical hapten exposure (dated by TCRdb to the early 2020s). The meaning of the sample's time point label: patch test 1, 2 weeks after DPC sensitization. The sample's treatment or condition label, in plain terms: therapeutic diphenylcyclopropenone sensitization with weekly scalp DPC. Libraries were made using RACE. Sequencing instrument: NextSeq 500. The public reads were reanalyzed by TCRdb: fastp trimming at Q25, MiXCR alignment, in-frame beta chains only. Rows with a matching CDR3 protein are joined into one entry that keeps the most common DNA and genes. The sample table contains 75,000 to 95,000 distinct CDR3 sequences; only one count was recorded for about an eighth of them. The ten largest clones add up to around 3.2% of the sample. The sample was whole blood, taken in connection with sensitization to the hapten diphenylcyclopropenone (DPC). The receptors were sampled from a woman aged 60-75 years with alopecia areata. Some clones in this sample may be carry-over from other donors' samples.

This clonotype appeared many times. The CDR3 region is CASSQSTSGASYEQYF. CDR3 DNA: TGTGCCAGCAGCCAATCGACTAGCGGGGCCTCCTACGAGCAGTACTTC. The chain combines TRBV11-2 with TRBJ2-7; TRBD2 agrees at 11 bases. Looked up from germline, CDR1 is SGHAT and CDR2 is FQNNGV. CDR3 length: 16 amino acids. After removal of 5 bases from V and 0 bases from J, the junction contained 6 bases not matched to a gene. Full variable domain (outside the CDR3, taken from reference TRBV11-2 and TRBJ2-7): EAGVAQSPRYKIIEKRQSVAFWCNPISGHATLYWYQQILGQGPKLLIQFQNNGVVDDSQLPKDRFSAERLKGVDSTLKIQPAKLEDSAVYLCASSQSTSGASYEQYFGPGTRLTVT.

This clonotype was detected many times. The J gene is TRBJ2-3, the V gene TRBV29-1, with D possibly being TRBD2 (6 bases). V shed 4 bases and J shed 11 bases, with 13 bases lying between them. Germline V CDR1 and CDR2: SQVTM, ANQGSEA. This CDR3 comprises 11 residues. CDR3 DNA: TGCAGCGTTGGCGGGGACGGTGTGCAGTATTTT. Protein product: CSVGGDGVQYF.

This clonotype was seen at least ten times. The rearrangement joins TRBV5-1 to TRBJ1-1, with 8 bases fitting TRBD1. J gave up 1 base and V 4 bases, and 6 bases lay outside the gene matches. CDR3 size: 15 residues. Germline V gives CDR1 SGHRS, CDR2 YFSETQ. As DNA, the CDR3 is TGCGCCAGCAGCAGTCCCGGGACAGGGAACACTGAAGCTTTCTTT. It specifies CASSSPGTGNTEAFF.

CDR3: CSEGLAETDTQYF. The CDR3, as DNA: TGCAGCGAGGGCCTGGCCGAGACAGATACGCAGTATTTT. The chain couples TRBV29-1 to TRBJ2-3; no clear D gene. Looked up from germline, CDR1 is SQVTM and CDR2 is ANQGSEA. The CDR3 extends over 13 amino acids. Trimming shortened V by 7 bases and J by 3 bases, and 14 bases separated the two germline ends.

The V and J genes are TRBV6-6 and TRBJ1-2; D possibly corresponds to TRBD1 (5 bases). The CDR3 is 15 residues long. Germline lookup yields CDR1 MNHNY and CDR2 SVGAGI (reference sequence). V lost 0 bases to trimming and J lost 0 bases, with 8 bases between them. DNA of the CDR3: TGTGCCAGCAGTTACTCGACAGACTCTAACTATGGCTACACCTTC. The encoded protein is CASSYSTDSNYGYTF.

In this sample, this clonotype turned up a few times. The chain combines TRBV6-5 with TRBJ1-5; D is unclear. The CDR3 is 13 amino acids. The germline V gene encodes CDR1 MNHEY and CDR2 SVGAGI. The V gene lost 2 bases and the J gene lost 6 bases, with 8 bases spanning the gap. CDR3 sequence reads: CASSYGPVQPQHF. The CDR3 DNA reads as TGTGCCAGCAGTTACGGGCCAGTTCAGCCCCAGCATTTT.

The V call is TRBV9, the J call TRBJ1-1; TRBD1 is a possible D gene (5 bases). Deletions cut 4 bases from V and 1 base from J, with 11 bases between. CDR3 length: 14 residues. Germline V gives CDR1 SGDLS, CDR2 YYNGEE. CDR3 amino acids: CASSPRTRNTEAFF. CDR3 sequence (DNA): TGTGCCAGCAGCCCTCGGACAAGGAACACTGAAGCTTTCTTT.

In its sample, this clonotype was seen a few times. This sequence joins TRBV4-1 and TRBJ1-2; no clear D gene. Trimming removed 1 base at V and 4 bases at J, with 16 bases between. CDR3 length equals 16 residues. The germline CDR1 and CDR2 sequences are MGHRA and YSYEKL. Here the CDR3 reads CASSQGLGAFFYGYTF. Here the CDR3 DNA reads TGCGCCAGCAGCCAAGGCCTAGGTGCTTTCTTCTATGGCTACACCTTC.

This clonotype showed up just a few times. The chain has TRBV6-2 or TRBV6-3 and TRBJ2-1; 10 nucleotides align to TRBD2. V trimming: 5 bases; J trimming: 4 bases; junction bases outside the gene matches: 2. The CDR3 runs to 14 residues. Germline V gene sequence: CDR1 MNHEY, CDR2 SVGEGT. CDR3 sequence: CASSIAGGYNEQFF. DNA of the CDR3: TGTGCCAGCAGTATAGCGGGGGGTTACAATGAGCAGTTCTTC.

The chain is built from TRBV6-6 and TRBJ2-7; 8 nucleotides match TRBD2. The trim removed 8 bases at V and 7 bases at J, leaving 7 bases unmatched. CDR1 and CDR2 from the germline V gene are MNHNY and SVGAGI (reference sequence). The CDR3 loop spans 12 amino acids. This chain's CDR3 is CASGRLASEQYF. CDR3 nucleotides: TGTGCCAGCGGAAGACTAGCGAGTGAGCAGTACTTC.

The chain recombines TRBV4-2 with TRBJ1-3; a weak D match, TRBD1 (6 bases). This CDR3 is built from 17 residues. The V and J ends lost 2 bases and 2 bases respectively, with 16 bases between them. Germline V gene lookup returns CDR1 LGHNA and CDR2 YNFKEQ. CDR3 loop: CASSQKPRGGTGNTIYF. CDR3 coding DNA: TGTGCCAGCAGCCAAAAACCGAGGGGGGGCACTGGAAACACCATATATTTT.

This clonotype has ten or more counts. The gene calls are TRBV2 and TRBJ2-7; D is possibly TRBD1 or TRBD2 (5 bases each). The CDR3 is 14 amino acids. V was cut by 6 bases and J by 4 bases, with 16 bases left in between. Per the germline V gene, CDR1 is SNHLY and CDR2 is FYNNEI. The CDR3 nucleotides read TGTGCCAGCAGCCAAACGCAGGGACGGTACGAGCAGTACTTC. Its protein is CASSQTQGRYEQYF.

Points on this clonotype: Mismatch with germline at one junction end may stem from a read error. The V call is TRBV7-9, the J call TRBJ1-6; no firm D call. CDR1 SEHNR and CDR2 FQNEAQ come from the germline V gene (reference sequence). There are 11 residues in the CDR3. The DNA for the CDR3 is TGTGCCAGCGCTCGCAATTCACCCCACCACTTT. Encoded protein: CASARNSPHHF.

This clonotype was found many times. The chain joins TRBV27 to TRBJ2-1; TRBD2 matches 10 bases. The ends lost 1 base at V and 7 bases at J; junction bases unmatched: 10. The CDR3 has 17 amino acids. Per germline, CDR1 MNHEY and CDR2 SMNVEV (reference sequence). The CDR3 sequence is CASSLFPGASGGNEQFF. CDR3 coding DNA: TGTGCCAGCAGTTTATTCCCCGGGGCTAGCGGGGGTAATGAGCAGTTCTTC.

This clonotype was found many times. The rearrangement links TRBV19 to TRBJ2-7; D unclear. Germline V gene data show CDR1 as LNHDA and CDR2 as SQIVND (reference sequence). V was clipped by 3 bases and J by 4 bases, with 13 bases between them. CDR3 size: 14 residues. As DNA, the CDR3 is TGTGCCAGTAGTATCGGACCACCACCGTACGAGCAGTACTTC. It codes for CASSIGPPPYEQYF.

The V and J genes are TRBV4-1 and TRBJ1-1, with unresolved D. This CDR3 is built from 14 residues. Trimming left V 3 bases short and J 4 bases short, with 12 bases between. CDR1 is MGHRA and CDR2 is YSYEKL in the germline V gene. CDR3 region: CASSQPRRITEAFF. CDR3 sequence (DNA): TGCGCCAGCAGCCAGCCACGGAGGATCACTGAAGCTTTCTTT.

The chain recombines TRBV5-5 with TRBJ2-2, with D hard to call. This CDR3 region has 15 residues. Germline V lookup: CDR1 SGHKS, CDR2 YYEKEE (reference sequence). V lost 4 bases and J 1 base, leaving 11 bases between the germline ends. CDR3 in amino acids: CASSSPWRNTGELFF. Written as DNA, the CDR3 is TGTGCCAGCAGCAGCCCTTGGAGGAACACCGGGGAGCTGTTTTTT.

This clonotype came up many times. The J gene is TRBJ2-1, the V gene TRBV29-1; TRBD2 matches 8 bases. Per germline, CDR1 SQVTM and CDR2 ANQGSEA. Trimming removed 5 bases from V and 4 bases from J; junction bases left unmatched: 4. CDR3 size: 13 residues. In DNA form, the CDR3 reads TGCAGCGTTCGGGTAGCGGGGTACAATGAGCAGTTCTTC. It is translated as CSVRVAGYNEQFF.

In its sample, this clonotype was seen many times. The V call is TRBV3-1, the J call TRBJ1-1, with a possible D match to TRBD1 (5 bases). CDR1 is LGHDT, CDR2 YNNKEL, per germline (reference sequence). Trimming shortened V by 1 base and J by 0 bases, and 9 bases separated the two germline ends. The CDR3 is 15 amino acids. The CDR3 reads CASSQGAGMNTEAFF. DNA of the CDR3: TGTGCCAGCAGCCAAGGTGCAGGGATGAACACTGAAGCTTTCTTT.

This clonotype came up many times. The rearrangement joins TRBV12-5 to TRBJ1-1; D is undetermined. This CDR3 has 14 amino acids. Germline CDR1 reads LGHNT; CDR2 reads FRNRAP. Trimming left V 3 bases short and J 1 base short, with 9 bases between. CDR3 nucleotide sequence: TGTGCTAGTGGTTTCGGTCGGGGGAACACTGAAGCTTTCTTT. Residues: CASGFGRGNTEAFF.

The gene calls are TRBV29-1 and TRBJ1-1; the D is unclear. V shed 8 bases and J shed 0 bases, with 13 bases lying between them. CDR1 is SQVTM, CDR2 ANQGSEA, per germline. The CDR3 has 13 residues. The CDR3 sequence: CSIEGSMNTEAFF. The CDR3 DNA reads as TGCAGCATAGAAGGATCAATGAACACTGAAGCTTTCTTT.

This sequence joins TRBV5-1 and TRBJ1-2, with a weak D call TRBD1 (6 bases). CDR1 and CDR2 (germline): SGHRS, YFSETQ. The CDR3 has 14 amino acids. V shed 0 bases and J shed 7 bases, with 13 bases lying between them. The CDR3 bases are TGCGCCAGCAGCTTGGGACAGGACCCACCTGGCTACACCTTC. It codes for CASSLGQDPPGYTF.

The chain links TRBV3-1 to TRBJ2-3, with D hard to call. The germline gives CDR1 LGHDT, CDR2 YNNKEL (reference sequence). The V end was cut by 1 base, the J end by 6 bases, with 8 bases between. The CDR3 is 13 residues long. CDR3 region: CASSQGGGDTQYF. CDR3 bases: TGTGCCAGCAGCCAAGGCGGTGGCGATACGCAGTATTTT.

This rearrangement joins TRBV10-3 to TRBJ1-2; 7 nucleotides line up with TRBD1. The CDR3 loop spans 14 amino acids. Germline V lookup: CDR1 ENHRY, CDR2 SYGVKD. The J segment lost 0 bases and the V segment lost 7 bases, leaving 5 bases of the junction unmatched. CDR3 DNA: TGTGCCATCACTGCCGGGACAGCTAACTATGGCTACACCTTC. It yields the protein CAITAGTANYGYTF.

In this sample, this clonotype turned up many times. J is TRBJ2-5 and V is TRBV5-1; no definite D call. This CDR3 spans 15 amino acids. V was pared by 0 bases and J by 1 base, with 10 bases between. Germline assignment: CDR1 SGHRS and CDR2 YFSETQ. CDR3 amino acids: CASSLEPNRQETQYF. The CDR3 coding sequence is TGCGCCAGCAGCTTGGAGCCGAATCGCCAAGAGACCCAGTACTTC.

Only a few counts were recorded for this clonotype. The chain joins TRBV5-1 to TRBJ2-4; 8 bases align to TRBD1. The V gene's germline CDR1 is SGHRS and CDR2 YFSETQ. The CDR3 totals 20 residues. J was trimmed by 0 bases and V by 4 bases; bases with no gene match: 18. The CDR3 region is CASSVVPGTGIVGAKNIQYF. The CDR3 coding sequence is TGCGCCAGCAGCGTCGTACCCGGGACAGGCATCGTCGGAGCCAAAAACATTCAGTACTTC. The full variable domain, completed using reference TRBV5-1 and TRBJ2-4, is KAGVTQTPRYLIKTRGQQVTLSCSPISGHRSVSWYQQTPGQGLQFLFEYFSETQRNKGNFPGRFSGRQFSNSRSEMNVSTLELGDSALYLCASSVVPGTGIVGAKNIQYFGAGTRLSVL.

This chain links TRBV4-2 with TRBJ1-6, with D possibly being TRBD1 (6 bases). The length of the CDR3 is 16 residues. The germline V and J ends were trimmed by 1 base and 7 bases, with 14 bases remaining between them. CDR1 and CDR2 from the germline V gene are LGHNA and YNFKEQ. CDR3 in DNA: TGTGCCAGCAGCCAAGCCGGGCCAGGGGACAATTCACCCCTCCACTTT. Translation gives CASSQAGPGDNSPLHF.

This chain links TRBV20-1 with TRBJ1-4, with D unclear. This CDR3 is 14 amino acids long. Between the trimmed V and J ends, which lost 4 bases and 0 bases, there was a span of 9 bases. Germline-derived CDR1 and CDR2 are DFQATT and SNEGSKA (reference sequence). This chain's CDR3 is CSATVTSTNEKLFF. The CDR3 DNA reads as TGCAGTGCTACGGTTACCTCAACTAATGAAAAACTGTTTTTT.

This clonotype appeared many times. This sequence joins TRBV21-1 and TRBJ2-1. TRBV21-1 is a pseudogene locus. The CDR3 loop spans 15 amino acids. This CDR3 is CASSNCISSYNEQFF. CDR3 DNA sequence: TGTGCCAGCAGCAATTGCATTAGCTCCTACAATGAGCAGTTCTTC.

The chain uses TRBV6-6 and TRBJ2-3, with unresolved D. Germline V gives CDR1 MNHNY, CDR2 SVGAGI (reference sequence). The CDR3 sequence is 12 residues long. V was pared by 6 bases and J by 6 bases, with 10 bases between. The CDR3 region is CASRGGWDTQYF. The CDR3 nucleotides are TGTGCCAGCAGGGGTGGGTGGGATACGCAGTATTTT.